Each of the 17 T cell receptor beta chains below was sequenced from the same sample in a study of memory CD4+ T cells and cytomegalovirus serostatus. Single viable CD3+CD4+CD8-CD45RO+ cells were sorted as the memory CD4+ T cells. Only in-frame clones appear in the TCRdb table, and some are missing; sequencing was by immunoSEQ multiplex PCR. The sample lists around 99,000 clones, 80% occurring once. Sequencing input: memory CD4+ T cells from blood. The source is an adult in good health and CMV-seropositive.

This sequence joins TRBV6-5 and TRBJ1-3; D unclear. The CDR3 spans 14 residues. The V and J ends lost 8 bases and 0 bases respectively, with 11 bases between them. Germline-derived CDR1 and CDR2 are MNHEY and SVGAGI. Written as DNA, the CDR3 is TGTGCCAGCCTTAAGCGGGGCTCTGGAAACACCATATATTTT. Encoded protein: CASLKRGSGNTIYF.

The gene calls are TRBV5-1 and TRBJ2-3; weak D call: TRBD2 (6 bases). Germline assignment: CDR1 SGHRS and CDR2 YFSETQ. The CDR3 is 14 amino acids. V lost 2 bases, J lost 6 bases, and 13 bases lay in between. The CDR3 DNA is TGCGCCAGCAGCTTTAGCGGAGAGGGGGATACGCAGTATTTT. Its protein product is CASSFSGEGDTQYF.

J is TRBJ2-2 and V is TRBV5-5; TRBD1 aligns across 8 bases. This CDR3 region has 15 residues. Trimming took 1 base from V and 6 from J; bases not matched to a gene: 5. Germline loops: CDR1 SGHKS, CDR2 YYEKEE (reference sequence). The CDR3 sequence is CASSLQGAMAGELFF. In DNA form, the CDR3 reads TGTGCCAGCAGCTTGCAGGGGGCGATGGCCGGGGAGCTGTTTTTT.

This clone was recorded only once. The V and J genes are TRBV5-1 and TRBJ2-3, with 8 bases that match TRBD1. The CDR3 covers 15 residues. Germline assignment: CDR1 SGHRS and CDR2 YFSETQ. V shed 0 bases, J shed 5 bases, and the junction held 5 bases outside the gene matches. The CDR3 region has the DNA TGCGCCAGCAGCTTGGCGGCAGGGGGCGGAGATACGCAGTATTTT. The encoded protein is CASSLAAGGGDTQYF.

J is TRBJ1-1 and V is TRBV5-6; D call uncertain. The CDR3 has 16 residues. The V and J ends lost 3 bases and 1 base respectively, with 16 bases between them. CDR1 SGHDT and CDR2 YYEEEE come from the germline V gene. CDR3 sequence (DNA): TGTGCCAGCAGCTCCCCCCTCGGGGAGGCGAACACTGAAGCTTTCTTT. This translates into CASSSPLGEANTEAFF. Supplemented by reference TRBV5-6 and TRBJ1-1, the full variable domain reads DAGVTQSPTHLIKTRGQQVTLRCSPKSGHDTVSWYQQALGQGPQFIFQYYEEEERQRGNFPDRFSGHQFPNYSSELNVNALLLGDSALYLCASSSPLGEANTEAFFGQGTRLTVV.

The CDR3: CASSLGLVEKTQYF. In DNA, the CDR3 is TGTGCCAGCAGCTTGGGACTAGTAGAAAAGACCCAGTACTTC. The rearrangement uses TRBV5-6 and TRBJ2-5, with D perhaps matching TRBD2 (6 bases). The germline V and J ends were trimmed by 0 bases and 6 bases, with 12 bases remaining between them. Germline-derived CDR1 and CDR2 are SGHDT and YYEEEE. The CDR3 contains 14 residues.

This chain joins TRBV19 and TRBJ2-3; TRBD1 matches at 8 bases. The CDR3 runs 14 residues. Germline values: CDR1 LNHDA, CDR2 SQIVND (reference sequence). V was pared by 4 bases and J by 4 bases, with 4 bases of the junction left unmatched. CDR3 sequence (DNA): TGTGCCAGTAGTAAGGACAGGGCGGCAGATACGCAGTATTTT. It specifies CASSKDRAADTQYF.

This chain's CDR3 is CASSVEAGVAGELFF. In nucleotides, the CDR3 is TGTGCCAGCAGCGTAGAAGCGGGAGTAGCCGGGGAGCTGTTTTTT. V gene TRBV9 combines with J gene TRBJ2-2, with 8 bases lining up with TRBD2. From germline, CDR1 is SGDLS and CDR2 YYNGEE. The CDR3 sequence is 15 residues long. Germline trimming cut 0 bases from V and 6 bases from J; bases unmatched to any gene: 4.

The CDR3 spells CAWSPQTYSNQPQHF. The CDR3 region has the DNA TGTGCCTGGAGTCCTCAGACTTATAGCAATCAGCCCCAGCATTTT. The chain has TRBV30 and TRBJ1-5, with no clear D. The CDR3 totals 15 residues. Looked up from germline, CDR1 is GTSNPN and CDR2 is SVGIG (reference sequence). The ends were cut back, 2 bases at V and 0 bases at J, with 11 bases in the middle.

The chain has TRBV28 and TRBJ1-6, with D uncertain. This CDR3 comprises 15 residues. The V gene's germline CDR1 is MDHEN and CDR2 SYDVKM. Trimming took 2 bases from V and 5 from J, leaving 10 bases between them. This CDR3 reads CASSLMGYNNSPLHF. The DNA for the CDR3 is TGTGCCAGCAGTTTAATGGGGTATAATAATTCACCCCTCCACTTT.

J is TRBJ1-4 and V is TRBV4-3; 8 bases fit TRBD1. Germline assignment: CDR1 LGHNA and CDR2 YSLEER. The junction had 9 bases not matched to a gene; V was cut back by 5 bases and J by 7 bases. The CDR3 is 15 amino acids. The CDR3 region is CASSDRDRWGEKLFF. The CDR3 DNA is TGCGCCAGCAGCGACCGGGACAGGTGGGGTGAAAAACTGTTTTTT.

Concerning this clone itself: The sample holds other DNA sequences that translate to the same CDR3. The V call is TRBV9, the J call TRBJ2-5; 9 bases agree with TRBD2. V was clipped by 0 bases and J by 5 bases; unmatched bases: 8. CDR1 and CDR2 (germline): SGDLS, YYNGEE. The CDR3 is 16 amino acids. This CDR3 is CASSVGGLAGLETQYF. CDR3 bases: TGTGCCAGCAGCGTAGGTGGTCTAGCGGGATTGGAGACCCAGTACTTC. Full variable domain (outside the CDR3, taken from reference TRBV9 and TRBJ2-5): DSGVTQTPKHLITATGQRVTLRCSPRSGDLSVYWYQQSLDQGLQFLIQYYNGEERAKGNILERFSAQQFPDLHSELNLSSLELGDSALYFCASSVGGLAGLETQYFGPGTRLLVL.

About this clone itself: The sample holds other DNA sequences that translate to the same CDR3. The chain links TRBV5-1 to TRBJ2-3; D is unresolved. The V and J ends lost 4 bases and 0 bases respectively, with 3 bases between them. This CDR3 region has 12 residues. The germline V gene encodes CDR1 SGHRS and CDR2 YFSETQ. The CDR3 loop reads CASSLSTDTQYF. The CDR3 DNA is TGCGCCAGCAGCCTTAGCACAGATACGCAGTATTTT.

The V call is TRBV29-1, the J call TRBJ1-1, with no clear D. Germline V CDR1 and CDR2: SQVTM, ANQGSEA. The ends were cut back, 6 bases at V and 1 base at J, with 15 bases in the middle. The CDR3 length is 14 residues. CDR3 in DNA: TGCAGCGTGGCGTTGCAGAAGGAGAACACTGAAGCTTTCTTT. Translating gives CSVALQKENTEAFF.

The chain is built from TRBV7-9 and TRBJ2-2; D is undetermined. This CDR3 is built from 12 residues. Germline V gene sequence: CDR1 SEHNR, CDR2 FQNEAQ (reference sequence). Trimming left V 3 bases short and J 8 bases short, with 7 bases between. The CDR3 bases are TGTGCCAGCAGCTTCCCTGGGGGGGAGCTGTTTTTT. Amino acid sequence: CASSFPGGELFF. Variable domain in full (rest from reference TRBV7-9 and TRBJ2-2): DTGVSQNPRHKITKRGQNVTFRCDPISEHNRLYWYRQTLGQGPEFLTYFQNEAQLEKSRLLSDRFSAERPKGSFSTLEIQRTEQGDSAMYLCASSFPGGELFFGEGSRLTVL.

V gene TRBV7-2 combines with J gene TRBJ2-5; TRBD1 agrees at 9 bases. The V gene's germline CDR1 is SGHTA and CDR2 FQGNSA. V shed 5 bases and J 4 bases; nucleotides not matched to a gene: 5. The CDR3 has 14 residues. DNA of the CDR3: TGTGCCAGCAGCCTTGGGACAGGGTCAGAGACCCAGTACTTC. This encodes CASSLGTGSETQYF.

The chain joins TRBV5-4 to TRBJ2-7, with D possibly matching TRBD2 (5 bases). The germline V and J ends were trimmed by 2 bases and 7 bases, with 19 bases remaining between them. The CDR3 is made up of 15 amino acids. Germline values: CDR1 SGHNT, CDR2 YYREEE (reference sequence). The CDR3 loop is CASSFSTGLGREQYF. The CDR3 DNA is TGTGCCAGCAGCTTTAGTACGGGATTGGGTCGGGAGCAGTACTTC.